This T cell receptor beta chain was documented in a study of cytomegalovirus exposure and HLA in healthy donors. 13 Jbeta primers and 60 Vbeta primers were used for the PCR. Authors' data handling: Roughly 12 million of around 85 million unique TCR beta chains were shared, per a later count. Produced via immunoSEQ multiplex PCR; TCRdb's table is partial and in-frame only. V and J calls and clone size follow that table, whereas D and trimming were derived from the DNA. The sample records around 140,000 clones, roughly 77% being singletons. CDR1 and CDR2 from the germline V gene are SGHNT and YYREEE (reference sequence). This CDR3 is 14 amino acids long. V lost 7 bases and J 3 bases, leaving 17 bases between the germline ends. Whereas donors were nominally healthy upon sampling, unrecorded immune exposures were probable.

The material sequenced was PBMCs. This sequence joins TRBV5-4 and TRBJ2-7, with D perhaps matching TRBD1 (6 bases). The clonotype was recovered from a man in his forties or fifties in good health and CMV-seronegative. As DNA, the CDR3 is TGTGCCAGCTCCGAAGGACAGAGCTACTACGAGCAGTACTTC. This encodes CASSEGQSYYEQYF.